The source of this T cell receptor (beta chain) is a study of STAT3 mutations in large granular lymphocyte leukemia. Study results and caveats: In T-cell large granular lymphocyte leukemia, about half of patients showed multiple immunodominant subclonotypes. Clonal expansion was inferred from other time points because no sample existed at each clone's first appearance.

CDR1 and CDR2 (germline): LNHDA, SQIVND (reference sequence). CDR3 size: 13 residues. Turning to this clone: Antigen specificity is unknown. The junction shows a germline mismatch at one end, possibly a read error.

Here immunoSEQ multiplex PCR was the method, and the copy in TCRdb shows in-frame clones only, minus some. There are 10,000 to 15,000 clones in the sample; 88% occur only once, and roughly 12% lies in the top ten. The genes are TRBV19 and TRBJ1-2, with TRBD1 matching over 10 bases. The source is a human donor with T large granular lymphocyte leukemia. Some clones in this sample may be carry-over from other donors' samples. The sequencing sample was made of PBMCs. CDR3 coding DNA: TGTGCCAGTAGTAGGGACAGGGGTCGTCGTTTGGTCTTC. Its translation is CASSRDRGRRLVF. The entire variable domain, with the rest obtained from reference TRBV19 and TRBJ1-2, is as follows: DGGITQSPKYLFRKEGQNVTLSCEQNLNHDAMYWYRQDPGQGLRLIYYSQIVNDFQKGDIAEGYSVSREKKESFPLTVTSAQKNPTAFYLCASSRDRGRRLVFGSGTRLTVV.